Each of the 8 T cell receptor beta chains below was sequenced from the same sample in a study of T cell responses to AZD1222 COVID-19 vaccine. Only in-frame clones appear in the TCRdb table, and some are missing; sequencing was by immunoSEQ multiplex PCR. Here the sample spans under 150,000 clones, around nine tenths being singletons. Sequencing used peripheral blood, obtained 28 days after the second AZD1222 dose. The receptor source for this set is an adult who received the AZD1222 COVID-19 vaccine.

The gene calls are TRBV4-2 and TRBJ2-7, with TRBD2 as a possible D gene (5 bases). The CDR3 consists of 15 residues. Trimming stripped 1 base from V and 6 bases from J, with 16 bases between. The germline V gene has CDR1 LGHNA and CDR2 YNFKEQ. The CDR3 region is CASSQVGVVSGEQYF. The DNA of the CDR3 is TGTGCCAGCAGCCAAGTCGGGGTTGTTTCGGGCGAGCAGTACTTC.

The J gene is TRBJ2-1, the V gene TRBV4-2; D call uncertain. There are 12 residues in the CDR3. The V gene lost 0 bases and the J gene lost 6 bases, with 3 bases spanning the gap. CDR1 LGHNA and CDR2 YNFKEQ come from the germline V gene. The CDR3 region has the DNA TGTGCCAGCAGCCAAGACGGCAATGAGCAGTTCTTC. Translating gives CASSQDGNEQFF.

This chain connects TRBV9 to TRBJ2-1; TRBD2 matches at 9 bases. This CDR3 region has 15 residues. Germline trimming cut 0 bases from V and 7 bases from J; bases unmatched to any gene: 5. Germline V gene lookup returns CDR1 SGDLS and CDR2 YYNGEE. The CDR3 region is CASSVDSGGYNEQFF. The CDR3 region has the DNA TGTGCCAGCAGCGTAGACAGCGGGGGGTATAATGAGCAGTTCTTC. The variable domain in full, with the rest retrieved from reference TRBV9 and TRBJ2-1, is DSGVTQTPKHLITATGQRVTLRCSPRSGDLSVYWYQQSLDQGLQFLIQYYNGEERAKGNILERFSAQQFPDLHSELNLSSLELGDSALYFCASSVDSGGYNEQFFGPGTRLTVL.

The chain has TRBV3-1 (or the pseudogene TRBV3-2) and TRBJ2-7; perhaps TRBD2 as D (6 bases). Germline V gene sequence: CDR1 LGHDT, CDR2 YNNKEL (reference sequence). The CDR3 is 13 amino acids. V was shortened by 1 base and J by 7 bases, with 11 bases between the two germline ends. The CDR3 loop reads CASSQGGVREQYF. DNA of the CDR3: TGTGCCAGCAGCCAAGGGGGGGTCCGGGAGCAGTACTTC.

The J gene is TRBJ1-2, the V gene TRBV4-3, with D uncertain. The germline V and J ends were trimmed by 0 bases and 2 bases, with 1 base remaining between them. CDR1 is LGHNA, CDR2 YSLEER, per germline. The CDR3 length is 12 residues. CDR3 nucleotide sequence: TGCGCCAGCAGCCAAGACAACTATGGCTACACCTTC. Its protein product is CASSQDNYGYTF.

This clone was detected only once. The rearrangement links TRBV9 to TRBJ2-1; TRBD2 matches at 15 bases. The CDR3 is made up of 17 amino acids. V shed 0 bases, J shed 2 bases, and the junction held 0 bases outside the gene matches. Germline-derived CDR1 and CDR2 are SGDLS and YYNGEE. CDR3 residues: CASSVGTSGGAYNEQFF. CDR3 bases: TGTGCCAGCAGCGTAGGGACTAGCGGGGGGGCCTACAATGAGCAGTTCTTC.

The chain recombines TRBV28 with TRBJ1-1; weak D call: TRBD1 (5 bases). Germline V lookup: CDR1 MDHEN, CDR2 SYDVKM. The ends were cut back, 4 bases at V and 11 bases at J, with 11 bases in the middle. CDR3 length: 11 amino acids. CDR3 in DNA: TGTGCCAGCAGTTCCTACCGGGGCGCTTTCTTT. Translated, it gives CASSSYRGAFF.

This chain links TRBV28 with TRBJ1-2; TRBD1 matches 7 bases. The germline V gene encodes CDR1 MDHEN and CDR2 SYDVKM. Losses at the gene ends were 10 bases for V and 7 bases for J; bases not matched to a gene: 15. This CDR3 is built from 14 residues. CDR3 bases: TGTGCCACCACTTGGGGCCAGGGGGAGCGTGGCTACACCTTC. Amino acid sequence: CATTWGQGERGYTF.